This T cell receptor beta chain was sequenced for a study of beta chain features in type 1 diabetes. The CDR3 is made up of 14 amino acids. V was shortened by 2 bases and J by 2 bases, with 10 bases between the two germline ends. The germline V gene encodes CDR1 GTSNPN and CDR2 SVGIG (reference sequence). The investigators reverse transcribed all of the isolated RNA, so they sequenced expressed TCRB transcripts. This table comes from immunoSEQ multiplex PCR, and its TCRdb copy is limited to in-frame clones, with some not included. The top ten clones hold roughly 0.06% of a sample with around 430,000 clones, 30% of them seen once.

Sequencing was performed on naive CD4+ T cells from blood. The gene calls are TRBV30 and TRBJ2-1; D is possibly TRBD2 (5 bases). The clonotype comes from a man younger than 35 in good health. CDR3 nucleotides: TGTGCCTGGAGTCGCGGGTATCCCTACAATGAGCAGTTCTTC. It specifies CAWSRGYPYNEQFF.